This T cell receptor beta chain was sequenced for a study of blood T cell repertoires in COVID-19. Turning to the study itself: Collection of acute and convalescent COVID-19 samples took place in the United States, Italy and Spain.

Profiling relied on immunoSEQ multiplex PCR, and the TCRdb table lists in-frame clones only, not all of them. Of just under 30,000 clones listed, 85% to 90% are singletons. In germline, CDR1 is SGHNT, CDR2 YYREEE (reference sequence). V was cut by 2 bases and J by 2 bases, with 7 bases left in between. The CDR3 length is 13 residues. Sequences were obtained from peripheral blood. The TCR sequence derives from an elderly man with acute or convalescent COVID-19. This chain uses TRBV5-4 with TRBJ1-2; D gene ambiguous. Written as DNA, the CDR3 is TGTGCCAGCAGCTTAATTAGAAACTATGGCTACACCTTC. Its translation is CASSLIRNYGYTF.